This T cell receptor (beta chain) was profiled in a study of control samples from healthy donors and cancer patients. Some clones are missing from TCRdb's copy, which holds only in-frame ones; the method was immunoSEQ multiplex PCR. Of about 160,000 clones listed, approximately 94% are singletons. Germline-derived CDR1 and CDR2 are SGDLS and YYNGEE. Trimming stripped 3 bases from V and 6 bases from J, with 9 bases between. The CDR3 is 12 residues long. Input material: blood. This TCR came from a woman aged 40 to 50 in good health. This chain uses TRBV9 with TRBJ1-2; D gene uncertain. CDR3 sequence reads: CASSGGKDGYTF. DNA for the CDR3: TGTGCCAGCAGCGGTGGTAAAGATGGCTACACCTTC. Looking up the rest from reference TRBV9 and TRBJ1-2 gives the full variable domain: DSGVTQTPKHLITATGQRVTLRCSPRSGDLSVYWYQQSLDQGLQFLIQYYNGEERAKGNILERFSAQQFPDLHSELNLSSLELGDSALYFCASSGGKDGYTFGSGTRLTVV.